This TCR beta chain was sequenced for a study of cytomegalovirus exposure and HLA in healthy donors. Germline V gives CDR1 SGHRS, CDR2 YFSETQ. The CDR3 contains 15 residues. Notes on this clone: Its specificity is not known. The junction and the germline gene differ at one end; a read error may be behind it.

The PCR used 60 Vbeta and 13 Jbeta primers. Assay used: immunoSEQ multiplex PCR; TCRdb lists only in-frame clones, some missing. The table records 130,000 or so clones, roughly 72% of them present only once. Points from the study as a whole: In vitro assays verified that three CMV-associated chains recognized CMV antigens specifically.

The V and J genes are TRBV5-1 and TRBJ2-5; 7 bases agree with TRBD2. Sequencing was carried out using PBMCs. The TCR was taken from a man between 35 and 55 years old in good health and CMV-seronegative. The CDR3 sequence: CASSLAAGVQETRYF. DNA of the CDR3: TGCGCCAGCAGCTTGGCCGCGGGGGTACAAGAGACCCGGTACTTC.